The entry below describes one T cell receptor beta chain. Its antigen is still unknown. This sample stems from a study of T cell responses to AZD1222 COVID-19 vaccine. Study-wide background: Pooled in the analysis were second doses at about 4 or about 12 weeks. General study findings and limits: Seropositive at baseline were only six or seven AZD1222 recipients. It should be noted that donors were predominantly white British and more often female, and clonal diversity was possibly underestimated. Increases in Spike-specific TCR breadth and depth were seen after two AZD1222 doses.

J was trimmed by 5 bases and V by 7 bases; bases with no gene match: 12. Germline CDR1 is SQVTM and CDR2 is ANQGSEA. This CDR3 region has 14 residues. The assay was immunoSEQ multiplex PCR, and TCRdb's table has in-frame clones only and misses some. The sample comprises some 170,000 clones, around nine tenths of which are singletons, and about 2.8% rests with the top ten. Sequenced here: peripheral blood, sampled on day 0 of AZD1222 vaccination. The chain joins TRBV29-1 to TRBJ2-5; 8 nucleotides agree with TRBD2. This clonotype originated in an adult in good health. In DNA, the CDR3 is TGCAGCGGTGAGTCAGCGGGAGTTCCCGAGACCCAGTACTTC. Its translation is CSGESAGVPETQYF.